Listed below are T cell receptor beta chains from one sample, sequenced in a study of cytomegalovirus exposure and HLA in healthy donors. The protocol was immunoSEQ multiplex PCR, while the TCRdb copy is restricted to in-frame clones and leaves out a portion. The sample lists around 120,000 clones, under 80% seen once, with roughly 30% in the top ten. Sequencing used PBMCs. These TCRs come from a man in his 60s in good health and CMV-seropositive. Both conserved end residues are part of each CDR3. Each record gives: clone size, V gene, J gene, D gene, CDR3 protein, CDR3 DNA. The D gene is left open where the match is weak. Size tells how often a clone was seen (once, few, many) or the class of an expanded clone, and some rows leave it out.

clone size: -
V gene: TRBV2
J gene: TRBJ1-4
D gene: -
CDR3 protein: CASSVRQVSNEKLFF
CDR3 DNA: TGTGCCAGCAGTGTTAGACAGGTATCTAATGAAAAACTGTTTTTT

clone size: -
V gene: TRBV28
J gene: TRBJ2-3
D gene: -
CDR3 protein: CASVTGWRTDTQYF
CDR3 DNA: TGTGCCAGCGTAACGGGGTGGCGCACAGATACGCAGTATTTT

clone size: once
V gene: TRBV6-4
J gene: TRBJ1-5
D gene: TRBD1
CDR3 protein: CASSPWTGQPQHF
CDR3 DNA: TGTGCCAGCAGTCCGTGGACAGGGCAGCCCCAGCATTTT

clone size: many
V gene: TRBV18
J gene: TRBJ1-1
D gene: TRBD1
CDR3 protein: CASSLTGGNTEAFF
CDR3 DNA: TGTGCCAGCTCACTCACAGGGGGCAACACTGAAGCTTTCTTT

clone size: -
V gene: TRBV6-5
J gene: TRBJ2-7
D gene: -
CDR3 protein: CASSYRTTYEQYF
CDR3 DNA: TGTGCCAGCAGTTACCGAACTACTTACGAGCAGTACTTC

clone size: -
V gene: TRBV30
J gene: TRBJ1-2
D gene: -
CDR3 protein: CAWSGGGFGYTF
CDR3 DNA: TGTGCCTGGAGTGGGGGGGGGTTTGGCTACACCTTC

clone size: once
V gene: TRBV6-5
J gene: TRBJ2-3
D gene: -
CDR3 protein: CASSPRGTDTQYF
CDR3 DNA: TGTGCCAGCAGTCCCCGGGGCACAGATACGCAGTATTTT

clone size: -
V gene: TRBV4-3
J gene: TRBJ2-1
D gene: -
CDR3 protein: CASSPLGRTSYNEQFF
CDR3 DNA: TGCGCCAGCAGCCCCCTAGGGAGAACTTCCTACAATGAGCAGTTCTTC

clone size: -
V gene: TRBV5-1
J gene: TRBJ2-6
D gene: -
CDR3 protein: CASSLFSPGANVLTF
CDR3 DNA: TGCGCCAGCAGTCTCTTCTCCCCTGGGGCCAACGTCCTGACTTTC

clone size: -
V gene: TRBV7-6
J gene: TRBJ2-6
D gene: -
CDR3 protein: CASSSTGYSGANVLTF
CDR3 DNA: TGTGCCAGCAGCTCCACGGGGTACTCTGGGGCCAACGTCCTGACTTTC

clone size: -
V gene: TRBV5-5
J gene: TRBJ2-1
D gene: TRBD1
CDR3 protein: CASSLTGNEQFF
CDR3 DNA: TGTGCCAGCAGCCTGACAGGGAATGAGCAGTTCTTC

clone size: few
V gene: TRBV7-9
J gene: TRBJ2-3
D gene: -
CDR3 protein: CASSSLFTDTQYF
CDR3 DNA: TGTGCCAGCAGCTCCCTATTTACAGATACGCAGTATTTT

clone size: -
V gene: TRBV7-9
J gene: TRBJ2-1
D gene: TRBD1
CDR3 protein: CASSSITQGKTLYNEQFF
CDR3 DNA: TGTGCCAGCAGCTCCATCACACAGGGGAAAACTCTCTACAATGAGCAGTTCTTC

clone size: once
V gene: TRBV9
J gene: TRBJ2-7
D gene: -
CDR3 protein: CASSPRQGRGYEQYF
CDR3 DNA: TGTGCCAGCAGCCCGAGGCAGGGTAGGGGCTACGAGCAGTACTTC

clone size: -
V gene: TRBV18
J gene: TRBJ1-2
D gene: TRBD1
CDR3 protein: CASSPFEGTGKNGYTF
CDR3 DNA: TGTGCCAGCTCACCGTTTGAGGGGACAGGGAAAAATGGCTACACCTTC

clone size: -
V gene: TRBV19
J gene: TRBJ2-2
D gene: -
CDR3 protein: CAGGRGTGELFF
CDR3 DNA: TGTGCCGGAGGACGAGGCACCGGGGAGCTGTTTTTT

clone size: -
V gene: TRBV30
J gene: TRBJ1-5
D gene: -
CDR3 protein: CAWSVFRERPQHF
CDR3 DNA: TGTGCCTGGAGTGTCTTCCGCGAGAGGCCCCAGCATTTT

clone size: -
V gene: TRBV30
J gene: TRBJ1-1
D gene: -
CDR3 protein: CAWRYGANTEAFF
CDR3 DNA: TGTGCCTGGAGATATGGGGCTAACACTGAAGCTTTCTTT

clone size: -
V gene: TRBV10-3
J gene: TRBJ1-5
D gene: -
CDR3 protein: CAISGNPGGNQPQHF
CDR3 DNA: TGTGCCATCAGTGGAAACCCAGGGGGCAATCAGCCCCAGCATTTT

clone size: few
V gene: TRBV5-4
J gene: TRBJ1-2
D gene: TRBD1
CDR3 protein: CASSLGQGARGYTF
CDR3 DNA: TGTGCCAGCAGCTTGGGCCAGGGGGCGAGAGGCTACACCTTC